This T cell receptor beta chain was captured in a study of Ad26.COV2.S vaccination and SARS-CoV-2 variants listed by TCRdb under 2021. For the study in its entirety: Donors in the vaccine arm were drawn from COV1001, a multicentre, randomized, double-blind, placebo-controlled phase I-IIa trial testing Ad26.COV2.S in healthy adults. Dosing of Ad26.COV2.S was intramuscular, at either 5x10^10 or 1x10^11 viral particles, delivered as one shot or as two shots spaced 56 days apart. TCRbeta repertoire sequencing served as the tool for gauging how specific and how broad the SARS-CoV-2-reactive T cell receptors were following Ad26.COV2.S vaccination. A total of approximately 32 samples were included in the TCR-sequenced set, comprising roughly 19 Ad26.COV2.S vaccine recipients, 5 placebo recipients and 8 SARS-CoV-2 convalescent individuals. Trial participants were randomized into five groups of five, in which low-dose or high-dose Ad26.COV2.S was given once or twice, or placebo was given on both occasions. Investigators did not know the trial group allocation while performing experiments and assessing outcomes.

The germline V gene specifies MNHNS as CDR1 and SASEGT as CDR2. V sheds 2 bases and J sheds 1 base, leaving 18 bases between their ends. The CDR3 numbers 18 residues from cysteine through phenylalanine. Only the CDR3 region is kept as DNA, spanning 54 bases read in frame from base 1. The study at large found these results: After vaccination, spike-specific CD8+ and CD4+ T cell responses were reported to show substantial breadth. The study lacked the statistical power to compare responses across vaccine doses or regimens. Compared with placebo recipients, Ad26.COV2.S recipients showed higher spike-specific TCR breadth (P = 0.0014). Vaccine and placebo recipients had similar non-spike TCR breadth, a finding consistent with the vaccine containing only spike. The authors noted that the TCR breadth and depth analyses may have underestimated total T cell responses.

This clone was recorded only once. The target of this receptor is not known. No base quality information exists; no much larger clone differs at one position. The immunoSEQ Assay was the method used to sequence TCRbeta CDR3 regions. After extraction, genomic DNA underwent amplification by bias-controlled multiplex PCR, followed by high-throughput sequencing. In the authors' own workflow: To quantify the absolute abundance of every unique TCRbeta CDR3 region, sequences were collapsed and filtered. T cell fraction was estimated by normalizing TCRbeta template counts to usable DNA, which was measured by amplifying reference genes present in all nucleated cells. Repertoire TCRs were annotated as SARS-CoV-2-specific when V gene, CDR3 amino acid sequence and J gene were exactly matched to a known reactive TCR set. The reference SARS-CoV-2 TCR set was obtained from MIRA and was filtered for enrichment in COVID-19-positive ImmuneCODE repertoires, whereby public or cross-reactive TCRs were removed. Using the MIRA antigens, annotated TCRs were further analysed by specific ORF or by position within an ORF. Depth was the summed frequency of annotated unique rearrangements, while breadth was defined as annotated unique rearrangements over total unique productive rearrangements. TCR breadth was compared between groups using two-sided Wilcoxon rank-sum tests. TCRdb's version of the immuneACCESS table is confined to in-frame rearrangements and falls short of the full clone set. An unresolved V gene accounts for under half of the shortfall where checked; the remainder is of unknown origin. That table gives V, J and clone size, and the DNA gave D and trimming. Within this sample are roughly 400,000 clones, with roughly 87% of them counted one time only. About 4.4% of the sample rests with the top ten.

The sample's treatment or condition label, decoded: 15 to 20 received Ad26.COV2.S at low or high dose, single or two shots; 5 received placebo; per-sample allocation not given. Repertoires of vaccine and placebo recipients were sequenced from samples collected on day 63 after the first injection. In Cohort 1b, around 23 adults aged 18-55 years were enrolled at a single site in Boston, USA, between 29 July and 7 August 2020. Ad26.COV2.S was a replication-incompetent adenovirus type 26 vector expressing a prefusion-stabilized SARS-CoV-2 spike protein from the original Wuhan strain. The TCR was taken from a person aged 18-60 years who received the Ad26.COV2.S COVID-19 vaccine or a placebo. The sample was peripheral blood, taken in a trial of Ad26.COV2.S vaccine versus placebo. The rearrangement joined TRBV6-1 to TRBJ1-5; TRBD1 is possibly the D segment (5 matching bases). The DNA sequence reads TGTGCCAGCAGTGAATACTTTTTTATGGGGGAAAGCAATCAGCCCCAGCATTTT. Its coded protein is CASSEYFFMGESNQPQHF.